The 14 T cell receptor beta chains given below trace back to one sample, sequenced in a study of cytomegalovirus exposure and HLA in healthy donors. Profiling relied on immunoSEQ multiplex PCR, and the TCRdb table lists in-frame clones only, not all of them. The repertoire holds approximately 160,000 clones, about 90% seen once, with more than 2.5% in the top ten. The sequenced material came from PBMCs. These receptors were collected from a woman aged 18-30 years in good health and CMV-seropositive.

The chain joins TRBV9 to TRBJ2-5, with TRBD2 identical over 9 bases. Looked up from germline, CDR1 is SGDLS and CDR2 is YYNGEE. The CDR3 length is 16 residues. The V and J ends lost 0 bases and 0 bases, in that order; junction bases with no gene match: 3. The CDR3 spells CASSVDSGGYQETQYF. CDR3 coding DNA: TGTGCCAGCAGCGTAGACAGCGGGGGGTACCAAGAGACCCAGTACTTC.

This chain links TRBV28 with TRBJ1-2; D uncertain. Germline V gene lookup returns CDR1 MDHEN and CDR2 SYDVKM. The CDR3 sequence is 12 residues long. V dropped 5 bases and J dropped 5 bases, with 9 bases sitting between them. CDR3 in DNA: TGTGCCAGCAGTCCCCCTGTGTATGGCTACACCTTC. Translating it yields CASSPPVYGYTF.

The V and J genes are TRBV27 and TRBJ2-7, with 11 positions matching TRBD2. Germline-derived CDR1 and CDR2 are MNHEY and SMNVEV (reference sequence). The trim removed 0 bases at V and 0 bases at J, leaving 1 base unmatched. The length of the CDR3 is 16 residues. The CDR3 region has the DNA TGTGCCAGCAGTTTATCGACTAGCGGGGCCTCCTACGAGCAGTACTTC. Its protein is CASSLSTSGASYEQYF.

This clone is a singleton in its sample. The V and J genes are TRBV28 and TRBJ2-1; a weak D match, TRBD2 (5 bases). V lost 6 bases to trimming and J lost 6 bases, with 15 bases between them. The CDR3 runs to 14 residues. Germline V gene sequence: CDR1 MDHEN, CDR2 SYDVKM. This chain's CDR3 is CASRPDGESNEQFF. The CDR3 bases are TGTGCCAGCAGGCCGGACGGGGAGAGCAATGAGCAGTTCTTC.

The sample holds a few counts of this clone. The chain employs TRBV14 and TRBJ1-6, with 8 bases identical to TRBD1. V lost 2 bases, J lost 9 bases, and 9 bases stayed unmatched. Looked up from germline, CDR1 is SGHDN and CDR2 is FVKESK. This CDR3 spans 16 amino acids. CDR3 protein: CASSQRTGGEGSPLHF. In nucleotides, the CDR3 is TGTGCCAGCAGCCAAAGAACAGGGGGAGAAGGTTCACCCCTCCACTTT.

The gene calls are TRBV30 and TRBJ2-3; 13 bases match TRBD2. The CDR3 runs 15 residues. Germline V gene data show CDR1 as GTSNPN and CDR2 as SVGIG (reference sequence). V shed 3 bases, J shed 10 bases, and the junction held 10 bases outside the gene matches. CDR3: CAWRGLAGSSSPQYF. The CDR3 DNA is TGTGCCTGGAGGGGACTAGCGGGGTCATCAAGCCCGCAGTATTTT.

The chain joins TRBV4-3 to TRBJ2-5; 14 nucleotides align to TRBD2. This CDR3 has 17 amino acids. J gave up 4 bases and V 1 base, and 5 bases lay outside the gene matches. Looked up from germline, CDR1 is LGHNA and CDR2 is YSLEER. The CDR3 is CASSQGRLAGGPETQYF. The CDR3, as DNA: TGCGCCAGCAGCCAAGGTCGACTAGCGGGAGGGCCAGAGACCCAGTACTTC.

The genes are TRBV7-6 and TRBJ2-7; TRBD2 matches at 10 bases. The V segment lost 5 bases and the J segment 0 bases; nucleotides outside the gene matches: 7. The CDR3 is 16 amino acids. Germline CDR1 is SGHVS and CDR2 is FNYEAQ. CDR3 region: CASSTDSGGPSYEQYF. The CDR3 region has the DNA TGTGCCAGCAGCACCGATAGCGGGGGGCCCTCCTACGAGCAGTACTTC.

J is TRBJ1-5 and V is TRBV5-6; D uncertain. Germline V gives CDR1 SGHDT, CDR2 YYEEEE. Trimming removed 1 base from V and 6 bases from J, with 5 bases in between. The CDR3 is made up of 12 amino acids. CDR3 nucleotide sequence: TGTGCCAGCAGCTTGATCGGTCAGCCCCAGCATTTT. As protein: CASSLIGQPQHF.

The chain employs TRBV5-1 and TRBJ1-1; weak D call: TRBD1 (5 bases). The CDR3 extends over 16 amino acids. Germline V gene lookup returns CDR1 SGHRS and CDR2 YFSETQ. Trimming left V 0 bases short and J 4 bases short, with 16 bases between. The CDR3 sequence: CASSLAPGGEGTEAFF. As DNA, the CDR3 is TGCGCCAGCAGCTTGGCCCCGGGGGGTGAGGGCACTGAAGCTTTCTTT.

V usage is TRBV5-5 and J usage is TRBJ1-1; D call uncertain. Germline lookup yields CDR1 SGHKS and CDR2 YYEKEE (reference sequence). V lost 4 bases and J lost 0, with 13 bases in between. The CDR3 runs to 15 residues. CDR3 in amino acids: CASSTTTVLNTEAFF. The CDR3 DNA reads TGTGCCAGCAGCACGACAACAGTTTTGAACACTGAAGCTTTCTTT.

V usage is TRBV5-4 and J usage is TRBJ2-3; TRBD1 matches at 7 bases. After removal of 3 bases from V and 3 bases from J, the junction contained 7 bases not matched to a gene. The CDR3 spans 15 residues. CDR1 SGHNT and CDR2 YYREEE come from the germline V gene (reference sequence). The CDR3 DNA follows: TGTGCCAGCAGCTCCTCGGACAGGACTACAGATACGCAGTATTTT. Translating gives CASSSSDRTTDTQYF. Full variable domain (remainder filled in from reference TRBV5-4 and TRBJ2-3): ETGVTQSPTHLIKTRGQQVTLRCSSQSGHNTVSWYQQALGQGPQFIFQYYREEENGRGNFPPRFSGLQFPNYSSELNVNALELDDSALYLCASSSSDRTTDTQYFGPGTRLTVL.

This chain connects TRBV5-4 to TRBJ1-2; D is unclear. V shed 3 bases and J shed 7 bases, with 19 bases lying between them. Germline V gene sequence: CDR1 SGHNT, CDR2 YYREEE (reference sequence). This CDR3 is built from 15 residues. The CDR3 bases are TGTGCCAGCAGCTCCCCTCCCATCGACTTCCGTGGCTACACCTTC. Protein: CASSSPPIDFRGYTF.

V usage is TRBV7-2 and J usage is TRBJ1-1, with TRBD1 identical over 8 bases. V shed 1 base, J shed 11 bases, and the junction held 9 bases outside the gene matches. CDR1 and CDR2 (germline): SGHTA, FQGNSA. This CDR3 is built from 14 residues. The CDR3 region is CASSLGGTGRGAFF. CDR3 DNA: TGTGCCAGCAGCTTAGGAGGGACAGGTAGAGGCGCTTTCTTT.